These T cell receptor beta chains were read from a single sample in a study of beta chain features in type 1 diabetes. The method was immunoSEQ multiplex PCR; TCRdb's version includes in-frame clones alone and lacks a portion of them. The table lists approximately 250,000 clones, 9.5% to 13% of them singletons. The sequenced sample was naive CD4+ T cells from blood. These receptors all stem from a man younger than 45 with type 1 diabetes. CDR3s include the opening cysteine and the closing phenylalanine or tryptophan. The D gene is left open where the match is weak. Size tells how often a clone was seen (once, few, many) or the class of an expanded clone, and some rows leave it out.

DNA	CDR3	D	V	J	size
TGCGCCAGCAGCTTTACGGGGGGCGAGGATGGCTACACCTTC	CASSFTGGEDGYTF	.	TRBV5-1	TRBJ1-2	.
TGTGCCTGGAGTGCAGGGGACACTGAAGCTTTCTTT	CAWSAGDTEAFF	.	TRBV30	TRBJ1-1	.
TGTGCCAGCAGCCGCGAGCTCGGTCAGCCCCAGCATTTT	CASSRELGQPQHF	.	TRBV7-9	TRBJ1-5	.
TGCAGCGTTGTCCGTAACAATGAGCAGTTCTTC	CSVVRNNEQFF	.	TRBV29-1	TRBJ2-1	.
TGTGCCAGCACCTCCGGAGCGAGGAACATTCAGTACTTC	CASTSGARNIQYF	.	TRBV7-8	TRBJ2-4	few
TGTGCCAGCGTGGGGGGGGCTGGGTCCGGGGAGCTGTTTTTT	CASVGGAGSGELFF	.	TRBV25-1	TRBJ2-2	.
TGTGCCAGCAGCGTCGGCGGGGGGGGTTACAATGAGCAGTTCTTC	CASSVGGGGYNEQFF	TRBD2	TRBV9	TRBJ2-1	.
TGTGCCACCAGCCTGGACAGGGAAAAAGACGAGCAGTACTTC	CATSLDREKDEQYF	TRBD1	TRBV15	TRBJ2-7	.
TGTGCCAGCAGCCCCCGTGACAGAAAGAACTCCTACGAGCAGTACTTC	CASSPRDRKNSYEQYF	.	TRBV7-2	TRBJ2-7	.
TGTGCCAGCAGCTCGAGAATAGCGGGGGGAGAGACCCAGTACTTC	CASSSRIAGGETQYF	TRBD2	TRBV5-8	TRBJ2-5	.
TGCGCCAGCAGTCAGCGGGACCGCCAGAGCTCCTACGAGCAGTACTTC	CASSQRDRQSSYEQYF	.	TRBV23-1	TRBJ2-7	few
TGTGCCAGTAGTCAGGACAGGGACACTGAAGCTTTCTTT	CASSQDRDTEAFF	TRBD1	TRBV19	TRBJ1-1	few
TGTGCCAGCAGCTTGGTCGCAGGGGGGAAAGAGACCCAGTACTTC	CASSLVAGGKETQYF	.	TRBV5-6	TRBJ2-5	.
TGTGCCAGCAGTGAAGGGCTAGCGGGGTCAGATACGCAGTATTTT	CASSEGLAGSDTQYF	TRBD2	TRBV2	TRBJ2-3	.
TGCAGCGCCCTAGCGGGGGGGAGCACAGATACGCAGTATTTT	CSALAGGSTDTQYF	TRBD2	TRBV29-1	TRBJ2-3	few